These 5 T cell receptor beta chains came from one sample sequenced in a study of blood T cell repertoires in COVID-19. Produced via immunoSEQ multiplex PCR; TCRdb's table is partial and in-frame only. This sample has roughly 150,000 clones, with less than 80% found just once. Sequencing used PBMCs or T cells enriched from blood (not recorded which). Source of these receptors: a woman aged 70-85 years in a cohort exposed to, infected with or recovered from COVID-19 (not recorded which).

V is TRBV28 and J is TRBJ2-3; 7 bases line up with TRBD1. The CDR3 contains 15 residues. Per germline, CDR1 MDHEN and CDR2 SYDVKM. V shed 2 bases, J shed 8 bases, and the junction held 10 bases outside the gene matches. The CDR3 protein is CASSLAQTTGPTQYF. CDR3 DNA: TGTGCCAGCAGTTTAGCTCAGACGACAGGGCCTACGCAGTATTTT. Complete variable domain (other parts from reference TRBV28 and TRBJ2-3): DVKVTQSSRYLVKRTGEKVFLECVQDMDHENMFWYRQDPGLGLRLIYFSYDVKMKEKGDIPEGYSVSREKKERFSLILESASTNQTSMYLCASSLAQTTGPTQYFGPGTRLTVL.

V gene TRBV7-2 combines with J gene TRBJ2-5; D is perhaps TRBD1 (6 bases). V dropped 5 bases and J dropped 2 bases, with 12 bases sitting between them. CDR1 SGHTA and CDR2 FQGNSA come from the germline V gene. The CDR3 consists of 14 residues. CDR3 coding DNA: TGTGCCAGCAGCCTTGGACAGAATCAAGAGACCCAGTACTTC. Protein sequence: CASSLGQNQETQYF.

This sequence joins TRBV20-1 and TRBJ2-1, with D unclear. V was trimmed by 1 base and J by 11 bases, leaving 6 bases between them. CDR3 length: 10 amino acids. Per germline, CDR1 DFQATT and CDR2 SNEGSKA (reference sequence). CDR3: CSARVEKQFF. The CDR3 DNA is TGCAGTGCTAGAGTCGAGAAGCAGTTCTTC.

The chain recombines TRBV27 with TRBJ1-1, with 8 bases matching TRBD1. Germline trimming cut 7 bases from V and 4 bases from J; bases unmatched to any gene: 5. The CDR3 is 13 amino acids. Germline CDR1 reads MNHEY; CDR2 reads SMNVEV (reference sequence). In nucleotides, the CDR3 is TGTGCCAGCACCATAACAGGGGGCACTGAAGCTTTCTTT. This translates into CASTITGGTEAFF.

V usage is TRBV5-4 and J usage is TRBJ2-7, with 11 bases that match TRBD2. The CDR3 is 14 residues long. J was trimmed by 5 bases and V by 5 bases; bases with no gene match: 6. Germline CDR1 is SGHNT and CDR2 is YYREEE (reference sequence). The CDR3 DNA follows: TGTGCCAGCAGATTAGCGGGAGGGCCCCACGAGCAGTACTTC. Translated: CASRLAGGPHEQYF.